Only one count was recorded for the clone carrying this T cell receptor (beta chain). This specimen belongs to a study of T cell responses to AZD1222 COVID-19 vaccine. The CDR3 consists of 13 residues. The V gene lost 2 bases and the J gene lost 8 bases, with 10 bases spanning the gap. From germline, CDR1 is MRHNA and CDR2 SNTAGT. Repertoires were generated with immunoSEQ multiplex PCR, while TCRdb's copy carries only in-frame clones and drops some. The table records about 150,000 clones, over 90% of them present only once. This material consisted of peripheral blood, taken on day 0 of AZD1222 vaccination. The chain has TRBV6-4 and TRBJ2-1; tentative D call: TRBD2 (6 bases). The sequence came from an adult in good health. CDR3 in DNA: TGTGCCAGCAGTGACGGGGGGATCGATGAGCAGTTCTTC. The encoded protein is CASSDGGIDEQFF.